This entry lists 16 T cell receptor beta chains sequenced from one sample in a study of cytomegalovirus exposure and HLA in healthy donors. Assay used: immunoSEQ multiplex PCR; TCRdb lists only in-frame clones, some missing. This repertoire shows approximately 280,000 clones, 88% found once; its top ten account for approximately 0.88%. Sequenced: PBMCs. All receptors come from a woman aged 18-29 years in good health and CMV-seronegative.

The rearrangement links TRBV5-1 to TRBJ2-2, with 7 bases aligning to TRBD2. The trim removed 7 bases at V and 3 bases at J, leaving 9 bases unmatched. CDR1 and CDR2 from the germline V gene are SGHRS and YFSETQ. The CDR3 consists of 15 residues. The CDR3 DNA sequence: TGCGCCAGCCACGTTGGCGGGAGAGACACCGGGGAGCTGTTTTTT. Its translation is CASHVGGRDTGELFF.

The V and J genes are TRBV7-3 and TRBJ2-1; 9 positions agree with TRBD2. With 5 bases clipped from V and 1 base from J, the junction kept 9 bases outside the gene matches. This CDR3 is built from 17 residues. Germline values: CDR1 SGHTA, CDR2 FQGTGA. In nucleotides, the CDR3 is TGTGCCAGCAGCCTTTGGGCGACTAGCGGTTCCTACAATGAGCAGTTCTTC. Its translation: CASSLWATSGSYNEQFF.

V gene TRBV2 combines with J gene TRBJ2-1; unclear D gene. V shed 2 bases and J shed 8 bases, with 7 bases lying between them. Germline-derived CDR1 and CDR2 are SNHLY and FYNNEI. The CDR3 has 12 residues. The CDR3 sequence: CASSEFRDEQFF. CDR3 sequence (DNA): TGTGCCAGCAGTGAATTCCGCGATGAGCAGTTCTTC.

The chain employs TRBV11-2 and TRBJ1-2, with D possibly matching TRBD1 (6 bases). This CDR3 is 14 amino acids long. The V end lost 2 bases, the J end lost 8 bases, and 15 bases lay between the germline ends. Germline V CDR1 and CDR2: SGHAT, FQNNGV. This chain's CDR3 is CASSLSAGARGYTF. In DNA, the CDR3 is TGTGCCAGCAGCTTATCCGCAGGGGCGCGGGGCTACACCTTC.

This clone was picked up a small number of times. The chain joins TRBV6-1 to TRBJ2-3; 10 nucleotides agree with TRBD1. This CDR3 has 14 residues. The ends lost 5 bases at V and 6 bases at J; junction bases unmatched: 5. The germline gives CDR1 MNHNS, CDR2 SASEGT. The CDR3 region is CASSLGQGGDTQYF. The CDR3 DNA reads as TGTGCCAGCAGTCTAGGACAGGGGGGGGATACGCAGTATTTT.

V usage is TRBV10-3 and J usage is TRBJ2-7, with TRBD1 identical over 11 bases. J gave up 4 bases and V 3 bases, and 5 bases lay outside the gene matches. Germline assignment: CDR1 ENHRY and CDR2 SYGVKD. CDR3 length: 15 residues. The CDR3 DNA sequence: TGTGCCATCAGTGATGCTGGACAGGGGGCTTACGAGCAGTACTTC. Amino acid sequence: CAISDAGQGAYEQYF.

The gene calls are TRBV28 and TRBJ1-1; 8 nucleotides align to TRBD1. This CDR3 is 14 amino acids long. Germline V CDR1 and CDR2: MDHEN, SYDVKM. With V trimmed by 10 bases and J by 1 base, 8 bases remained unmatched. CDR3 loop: CATKFDRGNTEAFF. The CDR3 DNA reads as TGTGCCACGAAATTCGACAGGGGGAACACTGAAGCTTTCTTT.

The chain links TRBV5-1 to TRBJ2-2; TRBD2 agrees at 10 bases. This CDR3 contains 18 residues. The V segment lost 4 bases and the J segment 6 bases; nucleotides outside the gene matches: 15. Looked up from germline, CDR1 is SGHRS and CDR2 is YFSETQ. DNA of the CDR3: TGCGCCAGCAGCGAATTCGGACTAGCGGCGAGGGGGTCCGGGGAGCTGTTTTTT. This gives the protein CASSEFGLAARGSGELFF.

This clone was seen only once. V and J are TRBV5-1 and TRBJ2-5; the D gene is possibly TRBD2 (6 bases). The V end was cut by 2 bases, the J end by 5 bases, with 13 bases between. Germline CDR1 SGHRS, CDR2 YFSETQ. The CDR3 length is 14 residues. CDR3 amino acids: CASSFVGGEETQYF. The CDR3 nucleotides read TGCGCCAGCAGCTTTGTCGGGGGAGAGGAGACCCAGTACTTC.

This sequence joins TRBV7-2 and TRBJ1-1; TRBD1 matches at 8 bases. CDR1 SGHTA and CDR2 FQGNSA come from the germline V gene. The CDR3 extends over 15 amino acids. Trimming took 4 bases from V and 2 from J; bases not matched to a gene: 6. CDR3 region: CASSSQGAPNTEAFF. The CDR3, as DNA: TGTGCCAGCAGCTCCCAGGGGGCACCCAACACTGAAGCTTTCTTT.

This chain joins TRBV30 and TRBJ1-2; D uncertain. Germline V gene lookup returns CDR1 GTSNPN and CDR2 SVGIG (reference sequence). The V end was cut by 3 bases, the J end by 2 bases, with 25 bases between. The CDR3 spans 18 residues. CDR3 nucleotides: TGTGCCTGGAGCCTAGAACTTGCGCTTCAGACCATCAACTATGGCTACACCTTC. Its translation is CAWSLELALQTINYGYTF.

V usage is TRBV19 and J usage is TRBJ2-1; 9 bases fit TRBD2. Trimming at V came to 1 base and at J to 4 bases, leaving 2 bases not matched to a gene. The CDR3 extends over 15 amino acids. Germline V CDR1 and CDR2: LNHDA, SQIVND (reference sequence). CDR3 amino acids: CASSIALAGYNEQFF. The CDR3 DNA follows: TGTGCCAGTAGTATAGCCCTAGCGGGATACAATGAGCAGTTCTTC. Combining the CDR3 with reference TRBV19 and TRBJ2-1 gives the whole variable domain DGGITQSPKYLFRKEGQNVTLSCEQNLNHDAMYWYRQDPGQGLRLIYYSQIVNDFQKGDIAEGYSVSREKKESFPLTVTSAQKNPTAFYLCASSIALAGYNEQFFGPGTRLTVL.

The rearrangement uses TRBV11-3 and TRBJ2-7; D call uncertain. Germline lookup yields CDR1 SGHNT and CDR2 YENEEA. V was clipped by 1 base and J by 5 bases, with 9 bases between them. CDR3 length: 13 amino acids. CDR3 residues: CASSLAPADEQYF. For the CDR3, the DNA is TGTGCCAGCAGCTTAGCCCCCGCAGACGAGCAGTACTTC. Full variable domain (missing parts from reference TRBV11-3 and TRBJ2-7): EAGVVQSPRYKIIEKKQPVAFWCNPISGHNTLYWYLQNLGQGPELLIRYENEEAVDDSQLPKDRFSAERLKGVDSTLKIQPAELGDSAVYLCASSLAPADEQYFGPGTRLTVT.

The CDR3 DNA sequence: TGCGCCAGCAGTCAATTCCAGCCCGGGGAGGCGTACGAGCAGTACTTC. Translation gives CASSQFQPGEAYEQYF. The chain couples TRBV23-1 to TRBJ2-7; perhaps TRBD2 as D (6 bases). TRBV23-1 carries the ORF label, with uncertain function. V lost 1 base and J 4 bases, leaving 17 bases between the germline ends. This CDR3 comprises 16 residues.

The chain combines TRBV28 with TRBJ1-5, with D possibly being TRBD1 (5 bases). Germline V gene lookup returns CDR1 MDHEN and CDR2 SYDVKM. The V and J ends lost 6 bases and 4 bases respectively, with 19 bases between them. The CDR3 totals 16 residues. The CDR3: CASSLGRGGVNQPQHF. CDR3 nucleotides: TGTGCCAGCAGCCTAGGAAGGGGAGGGGTTAATCAGCCCCAGCATTTT.

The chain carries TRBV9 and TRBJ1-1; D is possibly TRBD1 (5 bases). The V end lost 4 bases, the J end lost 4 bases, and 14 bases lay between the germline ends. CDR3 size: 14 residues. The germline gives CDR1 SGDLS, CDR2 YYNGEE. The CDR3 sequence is CASSPSRGLTEAFF. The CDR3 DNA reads TGTGCCAGCAGCCCATCCCGGGGACTCACTGAAGCTTTCTTT. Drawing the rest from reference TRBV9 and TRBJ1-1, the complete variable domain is DSGVTQTPKHLITATGQRVTLRCSPRSGDLSVYWYQQSLDQGLQFLIQYYNGEERAKGNILERFSAQQFPDLHSELNLSSLELGDSALYFCASSPSRGLTEAFFGQGTRLTVV.